This T cell receptor (beta chain) appears in the sequencing data of a study of beta chain features in type 1 diabetes. TCRB transcripts that were expressed got sequenced, as all of the isolated RNA had been reverse transcribed. TCRdb's table, derived via immunoSEQ multiplex PCR, lists solely in-frame clones and lacks some. The sample yields about 260,000 clones, approximately 24% seen once. Overall study results and limits: Patients with Type 1 diabetes showed moderately but significantly shorter TCRB CDR3s in all four CD4+ subsets.

The germline V gene has CDR1 SGHTA and CDR2 FQGNSA. This CDR3 is built from 15 residues. V was clipped by 1 base and J by 3 bases, with 11 bases between them. This clone has only a few counts. Its cognate antigen is unknown. Sorted CD4+ subsets: naive, central memory, regulatory, stem cell-like memory (CD45RO/CCR7/CD25/CD127/CD95/CD27 panel). The V and J genes are TRBV7-2 and TRBJ2-3; no clear D gene. The receptor was isolated from a woman aged 25-40 years with type 1 diabetes. The material sequenced was naive CD4+ T cells from blood. The CDR3 DNA sequence: TGTGCCAGCAGCTTAGTTGTTAGTGAGACAGATACGCAGTATTTT. Translating it yields CASSLVVSETDTQYF.